Sequencing of this TCR beta chain was carried out in a study of Ad26.COV2.S vaccination and SARS-CoV-2 variants (dated by TCRdb to about 2021). A note on the overall study: Vaccine-arm donors were drawn from COV1001, a multicentre, randomized, double-blind, placebo-controlled phase I-IIa trial of Ad26.COV2.S in healthy adults. Throughout the experiments and outcome assessment, investigators stayed blinded to trial group allocation. The TCR-sequenced set comprised approximately 30 samples: some 19 Ad26.COV2.S vaccine recipients, 5 placebo recipients and 8 SARS-CoV-2 convalescent individuals. Trial participants were randomized into five groups of five, in which low-dose or high-dose Ad26.COV2.S was given once or twice, or placebo was given on both occasions. The specificity and breadth of SARS-CoV-2-reactive T cell receptors after Ad26.COV2.S vaccination were assessed by TCRbeta repertoire sequencing. Ad26.COV2.S was administered intramuscularly at 5 x 10^10 or 1 x 10^11 viral particles, either as a single shot or as two shots given 56 days apart. Paper-wide results and their limitations: Spike-specific TCR breadth was higher in Ad26.COV2.S recipients than in placebo recipients (P = 0.0014). The authors noted that total T cell responses may have been underestimated by the TCR breadth and depth analyses. After vaccination, spike-specific CD8+ and CD4+ T cell responses were reported to show substantial breadth. The study lacked the statistical power to compare responses across vaccine doses or regimens. Vaccine and placebo recipients had similar non-spike TCR breadth, a finding consistent with the vaccine containing only spike.

The meaning of the sample's treatment or condition label: about 20 received Ad26.COV2.S at low or high dose, single or two shots; several received placebo; per-sample allocation not given. Repertoires of vaccine and placebo recipients were sequenced from samples collected on day 63 after the first injection. Cohort 1b enrolled about two dozen adults aged 18-55 years at a single site in Boston, USA, between 29 July and 7 August 2020. As a vaccine, Ad26.COV2.S was a replication-incompetent adenovirus type 26 vector that expressed a prefusion-stabilized SARS-CoV-2 spike protein derived from the original Wuhan strain. Turning to this clone: No cognate antigen has been identified for it. One base away there is no much larger clone; base qualities are not given.

The germline V gene supplies CDR1 MNHEY and CDR2 SVGAGI. The CDR3 runs 15 residues from the cysteine to the phenylalanine. CDR3 DNA is the only sequence kept; it has 45 bases, read in frame from the first base. Ends trimmed: V by 4 bases, J by 6 bases; bases unmatched to a gene: 7. The immunoSEQ Assay was the method used to sequence TCRbeta CDR3 regions. After extraction, genomic DNA underwent amplification by bias-controlled multiplex PCR, followed by high-throughput sequencing. The original pipeline was this. Collapsing and filtering of sequences were performed to quantify the absolute abundance of each unique TCRbeta CDR3 region. Usable DNA was measured by amplifying reference genes present in all nucleated cells, and TCRbeta template counts were normalized to that usable DNA to estimate T cell fraction. Repertoire TCRs were annotated as SARS-CoV-2-specific when V gene, CDR3 amino acid sequence and J gene were exactly matched to a known reactive TCR set. MIRA supplied the reference SARS-CoV-2 TCR set, which was filtered for enrichment in COVID-19-positive ImmuneCODE repertoires so that public or cross-reactive TCRs were removed. Using the MIRA antigens, annotated TCRs were further analysed by specific ORF or by position within an ORF. Breadth was defined as annotated unique rearrangements over total unique productive rearrangements; depth was the summed frequency of those rearrangements. Group comparisons of TCR breadth used two-sided Wilcoxon rank-sum tests. TCRdb provides this immuneACCESS table in a form limited to in-frame rearrangements. Some clones are lacking; in checked studies, under half of them reflect an unresolved V gene, and why the rest are absent is not known. D and trimming come from the DNA, and the V and J calls and clone size come from that table. The sample profile shows about 350,000 clones; about 85% of them were found once. The top ten clones comprise around 6.1% of the sample.

The sequence joins TRBV6-5 to TRBJ1-3; TRBD1 fits 9 bases in the junction. The source is a person aged 18-65 years who received the Ad26.COV2.S COVID-19 vaccine or a placebo. The material was peripheral blood, obtained in a trial of Ad26.COV2.S vaccine versus placebo. Read as DNA, the sequence is TGTGCCAGCAGTTGGTCCCGGGACAGGGAAAACACCATATATTTT. Translated, this is CASSWSRDRENTIYF.